This T cell receptor (beta chain) was recovered during a study of graft-versus-host responses after intestinal transplantation. This clone has only one observation. Data came from immunoSEQ multiplex PCR; TCRdb stores just in-frame clones and leaves some out. The sample records 45,000 to 55,000 clones, under 95% being singletons. The CDR3 loop spans 13 amino acids. The germline CDR1 and CDR2 sequences are MNHNS and SASEGT. V lost 7 bases to trimming and J lost 3 bases, with 13 bases between them. The TCR sequence derives from a human patient who received an intestinal transplant, so some T cells may come from the graft donor. V is TRBV6-1 and J is TRBJ2-7, with a possible D match to TRBD1 (6 bases). Material: PBMCs, obtained 662 days after intestinal transplant. In DNA, the CDR3 is TGTGCCAGCATGCCAGGGGCGGGCTACGAGCAGTACTTC. Encoded protein: CASMPGAGYEQYF.